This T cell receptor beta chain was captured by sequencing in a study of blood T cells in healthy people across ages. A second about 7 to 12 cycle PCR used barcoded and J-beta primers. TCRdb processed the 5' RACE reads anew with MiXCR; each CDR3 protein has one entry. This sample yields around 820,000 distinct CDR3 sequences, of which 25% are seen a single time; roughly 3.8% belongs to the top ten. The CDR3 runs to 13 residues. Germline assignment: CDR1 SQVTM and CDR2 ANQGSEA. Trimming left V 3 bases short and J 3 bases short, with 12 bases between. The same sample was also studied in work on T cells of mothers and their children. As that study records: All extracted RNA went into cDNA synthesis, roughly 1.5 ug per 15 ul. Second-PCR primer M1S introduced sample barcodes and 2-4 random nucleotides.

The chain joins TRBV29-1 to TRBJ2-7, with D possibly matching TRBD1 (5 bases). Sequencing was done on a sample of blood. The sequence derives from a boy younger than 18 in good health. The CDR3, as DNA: TGCAGCGTTGAGGTCCAGGGCAACTACGAGCAGTACTTC. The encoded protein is CSVEVQGNYEQYF.